The rows below give T cell receptor beta chains drawn from one sample of a study of cytomegalovirus exposure and HLA in healthy donors. Clones were sequenced by immunoSEQ multiplex PCR, and TCRdb holds only the in-frame ones, with some missing. The sample yields some 87,000 clones, roughly 79% seen once. The sample taken for sequencing was PBMCs. The receptors stem from a woman aged 40 to 50 in good health and CMV-seropositive. Both conserved end residues are part of each CDR3. A D gene is named only where the DNA matches it firmly. Part of the rows lack a size; the others show once, few, many or a class for expanded clones.

v_gene	d_gene	len	j_gene	abundance	CDR3nt	CDR3aa
TRBV30	-	14	TRBJ1-1	-	TGTGCCTGGAAGGCACAGGCGTTGAACACTGAAGCTTTCTTT	CAWKAQALNTEAFF
TRBV7-8	-	12	TRBJ1-1	-	TGTGCCAGCAGCCGAACTAACACTGAAGCTTTCTTT	CASSRTNTEAFF
TRBV7-9	-	16	TRBJ1-6	-	TGTGCCAGCAGCTTAGACGGGAGCTCCTATAATTCACCCCTCCACTTT	CASSLDGSSYNSPLHF
TRBV30	-	11	TRBJ2-3	-	TGTGCCTGGAGTGTAAAGGGGACGCAGTATTTT	CAWSVKGTQYF
TRBV25-1	TRBD2	14	TRBJ2-1	-	TGTGCCAGCAGTACCGAGCGGGGTTGGGATGAGCAGTTCTTC	CASSTERGWDEQFF
TRBV10-3	-	14	TRBJ2-7	once	TGTGCCATCAGTGAGTCCAGGAACTCCTACGAGCAGTACTTC	CAISESRNSYEQYF
TRBV6-1	-	13	TRBJ1-1	many	TGTGCCAGCGAATTACAGGGGAACACTGAAGCTTTCTTT	CASELQGNTEAFF
TRBV30	-	12	TRBJ1-3	-	TGTGCCTGGAGTGTCCAGGGAAACACCATATATTTT	CAWSVQGNTIYF
TRBV12-5	-	16	TRBJ2-3	-	TGTGCTAGTGGTTTGGTACTGTTTCTTAGCACAGATACGCAGTATTTT	CASGLVLFLSTDTQYF
TRBV1	-	17	TRBJ2-4	-	TGCACCAGCAGCCAAGGAGGCCTAGTCTATACCAAAAACATTCAGTACTTC	CTSSQGGLVYTKNIQYF
TRBV9	-	14	TRBJ1-2	-	TGTGCCAGCAGCGTAGAACCTCTAAGCTATGGCTACACCTTC	CASSVEPLSYGYTF
TRBV7-9	-	14	TRBJ1-2	-	TGTGCCAGCAGCTTAGAACCTAGGAGGGGTGGCTACACCTTC	CASSLEPRRGGYTF
TRBV2	-	14	TRBJ1-1	-	TGTGCCAGCAGTGAAGGAACAGGTTTCACTGAAGCTTTCTTT	CASSEGTGFTEAFF
TRBV19	-	15	TRBJ2-1	once	TGTGCCAGTAGTATCTCACTACAAACATACAATGAGCAGTTCTTC	CASSISLQTYNEQFF
TRBV15	TRBD1	15	TRBJ1-4	once	TGTGCCACCAGCGGTGGGACAGCGACTAATGAAAAACTGTTTTTT	CATSGGTATNEKLFF
TRBV5-4	TRBD2	15	TRBJ2-1	-	TGTGCCAGCAGCAGTAGCGGGGGGCAGGCAAATGAGCAGTTCTTC	CASSSSGGQANEQFF
TRBV15	-	15	TRBJ1-5	-	TGTGCCACCAGCAGCGGCCTTAACAGGGAACGGCCCCAGCATTTT	CATSSGLNRERPQHF
TRBV4-2	-	14	TRBJ2-5	-	TGTGCCAGCAGCCGTAGACATTTCGAAGAGACCCAGTACTTC	CASSRRHFEETQYF
TRBV11-2	-	13	TRBJ1-5	few	TGTGCCAGCAGCCCACAGGGTAATCAGCCCCAGCATTTT	CASSPQGNQPQHF
TRBV15	-	14	TRBJ1-1	-	TGTGCCACCAGCAGAGATACAGCGAACACTGAAGCTTTCTTT	CATSRDTANTEAFF
TRBV28	TRBD1	14	TRBJ2-7	-	TGTGCCAGCAGTGAAAGGACAGGAGGCTACGAGCAGTACTTC	CASSERTGGYEQYF
TRBV4-1	TRBD2	14	TRBJ2-1	-	TGCGCCAGCAGCCAACGAGCGGGGTACAATGAGCAGTTCTTC	CASSQRAGYNEQFF
TRBV2	-	13	TRBJ2-5	-	TGTGCCAGCAACCCGACACGGGGGGAGACCCAGTACTTC	CASNPTRGETQYF
TRBV7-9	-	14	TRBJ1-2	-	TGTGCCAGCAGCTTAGAGCGCGCCGACTATGGCTACACCTTC	CASSLERADYGYTF
TRBV7-7	-	13	TRBJ2-3	-	TGTGCCAGCAGCTTAGGGCCCCGAGATACGCAGTATTTT	CASSLGPRDTQYF
TRBV30	-	11	TRBJ2-4	-	TGTGCCTGGAGTGTAAGGGGTATTCAGTACTTC	CAWSVRGIQYF
TRBV28	TRBD1	13	TRBJ1-5	once	TGTGCCAGCAGACAGGACAGGGGCCAGCCCCAGCATTTT	CASRQDRGQPQHF
TRBV30	TRBD1	13	TRBJ1-3	-	TGTGCCTGGAATACAGGGGCTGGAAACACCATATATTTT	CAWNTGAGNTIYF
TRBV27	-	17	TRBJ1-1	-	TGTGCCAGCAGTCGCGACAATCTAGGGGGTATGAACACTGAAGCTTTCTTT	CASSRDNLGGMNTEAFF
TRBV30	-	14	TRBJ2-1	few	TGTGCCTGGACCAGGCGGGGGCTCTACAATGAGCAGTTCTTC	CAWTRRGLYNEQFF